The 8 T cell receptor beta chains presented below share a single source sample, sequenced in a study of T cell responses to AZD1222 COVID-19 vaccine. Some clones are missing from TCRdb's copy, which holds only in-frame ones; the method was immunoSEQ multiplex PCR. This table has 170,000 or so clones, less than 95% appearing once. Sequencing used peripheral blood, obtained on day 0 of AZD1222 vaccination. All receptors derive from an adult in good health.

This sequence joins TRBV11-2 and TRBJ2-1; 10 bases agree with TRBD2. There are 16 residues in the CDR3. Unmatched junction bases numbered 8, after V lost 1 base and J lost 8 bases. Germline lookup yields CDR1 SGHAT and CDR2 FQNNGV. This CDR3 reads CASSLVPSGGPYEQFF. CDR3 DNA sequence: TGTGCCAGCAGCTTAGTGCCTAGCGGGGGCCCCTATGAGCAGTTCTTC.

The count of this clone is one. The chain joins TRBV7-8 to TRBJ1-5; the D gene is possibly TRBD1 (5 bases). Germline lookup yields CDR1 SGHVS and CDR2 FQNEAQ. The CDR3 runs 15 residues. V was clipped by 2 bases and J by 4 bases, with 12 bases between them. This chain's CDR3 is CASSLNEGLNQPQHF. The CDR3 DNA is TGTGCCAGCAGCTTAAACGAGGGGTTGAATCAGCCCCAGCATTTT.

The gene calls are TRBV5-1 and TRBJ2-7; D is perhaps TRBD2 (5 bases). This CDR3 has 14 amino acids. V shed 3 bases and J shed 2 bases, with 12 bases lying between them. Germline V CDR1 and CDR2: SGHRS, YFSETQ. The CDR3 region has the DNA TGCGCCAGCAGCTCGGACGGGATGACCTACGAGCAGTACTTC. Translation: CASSSDGMTYEQYF. Based on the CDR3 plus reference TRBV5-1 and TRBJ2-7, the full variable domain is KAGVTQTPRYLIKTRGQQVTLSCSPISGHRSVSWYQQTPGQGLQFLFEYFSETQRNKGNFPGRFSGRQFSNSRSEMNVSTLELGDSALYLCASSSDGMTYEQYFGPGTRLTVT.

V usage is TRBV6-2 or TRBV6-3 and J usage is TRBJ2-5; D perhaps matches TRBD2 (5 bases). CDR1 and CDR2 (germline): MNHEY, SVGEGT. The CDR3 sequence is 14 residues long. The V end lost 4 bases, the J end lost 5 bases, and 14 bases lay between the germline ends. CDR3 amino acids: CASSLGSSGETQYF. For the CDR3, the DNA is TGTGCCAGCAGTTTGGGGTCTTCGGGGGAGACCCAGTACTTC.

V gene TRBV7-9 combines with J gene TRBJ1-1; TRBD1 might be the D (5 bases). The germline V gene encodes CDR1 SEHNR and CDR2 FQNEAQ (reference sequence). The CDR3 extends over 15 amino acids. The ends were cut back, 2 bases at V and 3 bases at J, with 13 bases in the middle. The DNA of the CDR3 is TGTGCCAGCAGCTTATTGGGGACCCCGGACACTGAAGCTTTCTTT. Amino acids: CASSLLGTPDTEAFF. The whole variable domain, filled in from reference TRBV7-9 and TRBJ1-1, reads DTGVSQNPRHKITKRGQNVTFRCDPISEHNRLYWYRQTLGQGPEFLTYFQNEAQLEKSRLLSDRFSAERPKGSFSTLEIQRTEQGDSAMYLCASSLLGTPDTEAFFGQGTRLTVV.

V usage is TRBV19 and J usage is TRBJ1-5, with 8 bases identical to TRBD1. The V gene end was trimmed by 6 bases and the J gene end by 2 bases; junction bases not matched to a gene: 3. The germline V gene has CDR1 LNHDA and CDR2 SQIVND (reference sequence). This CDR3 region has 14 residues. CDR3 DNA sequence: TGTGCCAGTAGCCCAGGGGGCGGCAATCAGCCCCAGCATTTT. Residues: CASSPGGGNQPQHF.

The chain links TRBV2 to TRBJ1-2, with 9 bases matching TRBD1. V was pared by 8 bases and J by 8 bases, with 9 bases of the junction left unmatched. The V gene's germline CDR1 is SNHLY and CDR2 FYNNEI. The CDR3 contains 13 residues. Written as DNA, the CDR3 is TGTGCCAGCCAACAGGGGGCTGAGGAGGGCTACACCTTC. Translated: CASQQGAEEGYTF. The full variable domain, rest sourced from reference TRBV2 and TRBJ1-2, is EPEVTQTPSHQVTQMGQEVILRCVPISNHLYFYWYRQILGQKVEFLVSFYNNEISEKSEIFDDQFSVERPDGSNFTLKIRSTKLEDSAMYFCASQQGAEEGYTFGSGTRLTVV.

The gene calls are TRBV7-2 and TRBJ2-7, with TRBD2 matching over 10 bases. Germline assignment: CDR1 SGHTA and CDR2 FQGNSA. V was pared by 4 bases and J by 1 base, with 4 bases of the junction left unmatched. The CDR3 is made up of 15 amino acids. The CDR3 spells CASSSKRGGSYEQYF. The CDR3 bases are TGTGCCAGCAGCTCTAAGCGGGGGGGATCCTACGAGCAGTACTTC.